These 27 T cell receptor beta chains were sequenced from one sample in a study of control samples from healthy donors and cancer patients. Here immunoSEQ multiplex PCR was the method, and the copy in TCRdb shows in-frame clones only, minus some. The sample records 50,000 or so clones, 88% being singletons. The specimen was blood. The receptor set was obtained from a man aged 45-65 years in good health.

V is TRBV3-1 (or the pseudogene TRBV3-2) and J is TRBJ2-7; D is possibly TRBD2 (5 bases). Trimming took 0 bases from V and 0 from J, leaving 18 bases between them. From germline, CDR1 is LGHDT and CDR2 YNNKEL (reference sequence). The CDR3 is made up of 18 amino acids. The CDR3 is CASSQETGVGIVSYEQYF. The CDR3 DNA follows: TGTGCCAGCAGCCAAGAAACTGGAGTCGGGATCGTCTCCTACGAGCAGTACTTC.

The V call is TRBV19, the J call TRBJ1-5; 11 bases are a match to TRBD1. This CDR3 has 17 amino acids. V lost 7 bases, J lost 1 base, and 9 bases stayed unmatched. Per germline, CDR1 LNHDA and CDR2 SQIVND (reference sequence). The CDR3 here is CASTRTGGVGSNQPQHF. CDR3 DNA: TGTGCCAGTACCCGGACAGGGGGCGTCGGAAGCAATCAGCCCCAGCATTTT.

The V and J genes are TRBV24-1 and TRBJ1-3; D is ambiguous. CDR3 length: 11 residues. The V gene lost 4 bases and the J gene lost 7 bases, with 4 bases spanning the gap. Per the germline V gene, CDR1 is KGHDR and CDR2 is SFDVKD. CDR3 loop: CATSDLNTIYF. As DNA, the CDR3 is TGTGCCACCAGTGACCTCAACACCATATATTTT.

This rearrangement joins TRBV29-1 to TRBJ2-3; D gene uncertain. Between the trimmed V and J ends, which lost 5 bases and 1 base, there was a span of 10 bases. From germline, CDR1 is SQVTM and CDR2 ANQGSEA. This CDR3 spans 13 amino acids. In DNA form, the CDR3 reads TGCAGCGTTCGGGTAGATGGCACAGATACGCAGTATTTT. Its protein is CSVRVDGTDTQYF.

CDR3 protein: CASSPRLWVYDNEQFF. For the CDR3, the DNA is TGTGCCAGCAGTCCCCGACTATGGGTATACGACAATGAGCAGTTCTTC. The chain joins TRBV28 to TRBJ2-1; TRBD2 is a possible D gene (5 bases). V lost 5 bases, J lost 5 bases, and 19 bases lay in between. This CDR3 comprises 16 residues. CDR1 is MDHEN, CDR2 SYDVKM, per germline.

V is TRBV2 and J is TRBJ1-3; 7 bases line up with TRBD1. Germline V gene sequence: CDR1 SNHLY, CDR2 FYNNEI. Losses at the gene ends were 3 bases for V and 2 bases for J; bases not matched to a gene: 4. The CDR3 has 15 residues. The CDR3 region has the DNA TGTGCCAGCAGTGATCCCCAGGGGGCTGGAAACACCATATATTTT. Translated: CASSDPQGAGNTIYF.

This chain uses TRBV4-1 with TRBJ2-2; D is perhaps TRBD1 or TRBD2 (5 bases each). Per the germline V gene, CDR1 is MGHRA and CDR2 is YSYEKL. CDR3 size: 15 residues. V was cut by 4 bases and J by 2 bases, with 11 bases left in between. The CDR3 spells CASSLSWDNTGELFF. CDR3 nucleotides: TGCGCCAGCAGCCTCTCATGGGACAACACCGGGGAGCTGTTTTTT.

J is TRBJ2-7 and V is TRBV27; 8 bases line up with TRBD2. V was pared by 8 bases and J by 3 bases, with 9 bases of the junction left unmatched. There are 14 residues in the CDR3. CDR1 MNHEY and CDR2 SMNVEV come from the germline V gene (reference sequence). CDR3 DNA sequence: TGTGCCAGCGCCCCCAGCGGGAGTTACTACGAGCAGTACTTC. This encodes CASAPSGSYYEQYF.

The chain has TRBV7-9 and TRBJ2-7, with D possibly TRBD2 on 6 matching bases. The ends were cut back, 2 bases at V and 5 bases at J, with 13 bases in the middle. The CDR3 is made up of 14 amino acids. Germline assignment: CDR1 SEHNR and CDR2 FQNEAQ (reference sequence). The CDR3 reads CASSLTGELDEQYF. The CDR3 nucleotides are TGTGCCAGCAGCTTAACGGGAGAATTGGACGAGCAGTACTTC.

This clone was counted once. The V and J genes are TRBV25-1 and TRBJ2-6; 8 positions agree with TRBD1. Trimming at V came to 7 bases and at J to 2 bases, leaving 7 bases not matched to a gene. Looked up from germline, CDR1 is MGHDK and CDR2 is SYGVNS. The CDR3 has 16 residues. CDR3 region: CASTRTGRTGANVLTF. The CDR3 DNA reads TGTGCCAGCACCCGGACAGGGCGGACTGGGGCCAACGTCCTGACTTTC.

A few counts support this clone. This chain joins TRBV28 and TRBJ2-6; D may be TRBD2 (5 bases). CDR3 length: 17 amino acids. Trimming left V 3 bases short and J 4 bases short, with 16 bases between. Germline V lookup: CDR1 MDHEN, CDR2 SYDVKM. The CDR3 bases are TGTGCCAGCAGTTTGTCGGTTTGGGGAGTCGGGGCCAACGTCCTGACTTTC. Protein: CASSLSVWGVGANVLTF.

CDR3 in amino acids: CASSIRPYYRVQYGGELFF. For the CDR3, the DNA is TGTGCCAGCAGTATTAGACCCTACTACAGGGTCCAGTATGGCGGGGAGCTGTTTTTT. The genes are TRBV28 and TRBJ2-2, with D possibly being TRBD1 (6 bases). Trimming removed 5 bases from V and 7 bases from J, with 29 bases in between. The length of the CDR3 is 19 residues. Germline CDR1 is MDHEN and CDR2 is SYDVKM. The whole variable domain, filled in from reference TRBV28 and TRBJ2-2, reads DVKVTQSSRYLVKRTGEKVFLECVQDMDHENMFWYRQDPGLGLRLIYFSYDVKMKEKGDIPEGYSVSREKKERFSLILESASTNQTSMYLCASSIRPYYRVQYGGELFFGEGSRLTVL.

In this sample, this clone turned up a few times. V usage is TRBV18 and J usage is TRBJ1-1, with D possibly TRBD1 on 5 matching bases. V lost 3 bases, J lost 0 bases, and 11 bases lay in between. The CDR3 has 15 amino acids. Germline V gives CDR1 KGHSH, CDR2 LQKENI. CDR3 loop: CASSPGREMNTEAFF. Written as DNA, the CDR3 is TGTGCCAGCTCACCGGGCAGGGAAATGAACACTGAAGCTTTCTTT.

J is TRBJ2-1 and V is TRBV30; 7 bases line up with TRBD1. The germline V gene encodes CDR1 GTSNPN and CDR2 SVGIG (reference sequence). The CDR3 spans 17 residues. J lost 1 base, V lost 4 bases, and 13 bases had no gene match. Written as DNA, the CDR3 is TGTGCCTGGACTCGTGCGACAGGGATACGTTCCTACAATGAGCAGTTCTTC. Encoded protein: CAWTRATGIRSYNEQFF.

The count of this clone is one. The V call is TRBV2, the J call TRBJ1-1; D might be TRBD1 (5 bases). Germline lookup yields CDR1 SNHLY and CDR2 FYNNEI. Trimming left V 6 bases short and J 4 bases short, with 15 bases between. The CDR3 spans 14 residues. CDR3 bases: TGTGCCAGCAGCCAGACAGACTCAAGCACTGAAGCTTTCTTT. It codes for CASSQTDSSTEAFF.

With respect to this clone: At the DNA level, this CDR3 is encoded by other sequences in the same sample as well. This sequence joins TRBV6-5 and TRBJ2-7; D is perhaps TRBD2 (5 bases). Germline loops: CDR1 MNHEY, CDR2 SVGAGI. The CDR3 sequence is 16 residues long. The V end was cut by 0 bases, the J end by 4 bases, with 16 bases between. The CDR3 DNA reads TGTGCCAGCAGTTACTCGCGGCCCGAAAGAGGGTACGAGCAGTACTTC. As protein: CASSYSRPERGYEQYF.

This clone showed up just a few times. The V and J genes are TRBV7-2 and TRBJ2-4; D remains unclear. V lost 4 bases to trimming and J lost 6 bases, with 10 bases between them. Germline V gives CDR1 SGHTA, CDR2 FQGNSA. The CDR3 has 13 residues. CDR3 amino acids: CASSYQVGNIQYF. DNA for the CDR3: TGTGCCAGCAGCTATCAGGTGGGAAACATTCAGTACTTC.

This clone showed up just once. The J gene is TRBJ1-1, the V gene TRBV30; 9 positions agree with TRBD1. The J segment lost 0 bases and the V segment lost 1 base, leaving 6 bases of the junction unmatched. In germline, CDR1 is GTSNPN, CDR2 SVGIG (reference sequence). The CDR3 sequence is 16 residues long. The CDR3 DNA reads TGTGCCTGGAGTGGCCGGACAGGGGCATTGAACACTGAAGCTTTCTTT. This gives the protein CAWSGRTGALNTEAFF.

The chain couples TRBV12-5 to TRBJ2-1; tentative D call: TRBD2 (5 bases). Germline CDR1 and CDR2: LGHNT and FRNRAP. CDR3 size: 17 residues. The V end was cut by 7 bases, the J end by 5 bases, with 24 bases between. CDR3 residues: CASAPVIVLGLNNEQFF. The CDR3 DNA sequence: TGTGCTAGTGCCCCGGTAATAGTTCTAGGACTTAACAATGAGCAGTTCTTC. Combining the CDR3 with reference TRBV12-5 and TRBJ2-1 gives the whole variable domain DARVTQTPRHKVTEMGQEVTMRCQPILGHNTVFWYRQTMMQGLELLAYFRNRAPLDDSGMPKDRFSAEMPDATLATLKIQPSEPRDSAVYFCASAPVIVLGLNNEQFFGPGTRLTVL.

The chain links TRBV5-1 to TRBJ1-3, with a possible D match to TRBD1 (5 bases). The CDR3 loop spans 16 amino acids. Germline V CDR1 and CDR2: SGHRS, YFSETQ. The germline V and J ends were trimmed by 0 bases and 2 bases, with 12 bases remaining between them. CDR3 nucleotide sequence: TGCGCCAGCAGCTTGGCCGGGGTACAGGCTGGAAACACCATATATTTT. Encoded protein: CASSLAGVQAGNTIYF.

The chain joins TRBV6-5 to TRBJ1-6, with 9 bases that match TRBD1. The CDR3 consists of 15 residues. Trimming removed 6 bases from V and 9 bases from J; junction bases left unmatched: 9. CDR1 and CDR2 (germline): MNHEY, SVGAGI. CDR3 nucleotides: TGTGCCAGCAGCCTCCGGGGACAGGGTAGTTCACCCCTCCACTTT. This encodes CASSLRGQGSSPLHF.

The chain combines TRBV27 with TRBJ2-7; the match to TRBD1 covers 7 bases. This CDR3 has 14 residues. Germline V gene sequence: CDR1 MNHEY, CDR2 SMNVEV (reference sequence). The junction had 3 bases not matched to a gene; V was cut back by 2 bases and J by 2 bases. CDR3 DNA: TGTGCCAGCAGTTTAACAGGGGTAACCTACGAGCAGTACTTC. Its protein product is CASSLTGVTYEQYF.

This chain uses TRBV7-3 with TRBJ2-1, with 9 bases identical to TRBD2. CDR1 and CDR2 (germline): SGHTA, FQGTGA. The CDR3 consists of 15 residues. V lost 4 bases to trimming and J lost 2 bases; unmatched junction nucleotides: 3. In DNA form, the CDR3 reads TGTGCCAGCAGCTATAGCGGGAGTGCCTACAATGAGCAGTTCTTC. Translation gives CASSYSGSAYNEQFF.

As for this clone: One end of the junction does not line up with germline, which may come from a read error. The sample carries other DNA sequences with the same CDR3. The V gene is TRBV2, the J gene TRBJ1-2; 7 bases line up with TRBD1. This CDR3 has 12 amino acids. The germline V gene encodes CDR1 SNHLY and CDR2 FYNNEI. DNA for the CDR3: TGTGCCAGCAGTCAGGGGGTCTATGGCTACACCTTT. Residues: CASSQGVYGYTF. The variable domain in full, completed from reference TRBV2 and TRBJ1-2, reads EPEVTQTPSHQVTQMGQEVILRCVPISNHLYFYWYRQILGQKVEFLVSFYNNEISEKSEIFDDQFSVERPDGSNFTLKIRSTKLEDSAMYFCASSQGVYGYTFGSGTRLTVV.

This chain joins TRBV7-9 and TRBJ2-1; D ambiguous. Trimming left V 2 bases short and J 0 bases short, with 5 bases between. Germline V CDR1 and CDR2: SEHNR, FQNEAQ (reference sequence). The CDR3 is 14 amino acids. CDR3 residues: CASSLTSSYNEQFF. DNA of the CDR3: TGTGCCAGCAGCTTAACAAGCTCCTACAATGAGCAGTTCTTC. The full variable domain, rest sourced from reference TRBV7-9 and TRBJ2-1, is DTGVSQNPRHKITKRGQNVTFRCDPISEHNRLYWYRQTLGQGPEFLTYFQNEAQLEKSRLLSDRFSAERPKGSFSTLEIQRTEQGDSAMYLCASSLTSSYNEQFFGPGTRLTVL.

The V call is TRBV28, the J call TRBJ2-1; TRBD2 is a possible D gene (7 bases). In germline, CDR1 is MDHEN, CDR2 SYDVKM. Trimming pared 6 bases from V and 1 base from J, leaving 34 bases between. The CDR3 is 22 amino acids. CDR3 protein: CASREGGRDQFGRNWSYNEQFF. The CDR3 DNA sequence: TGTGCCAGCAGAGAGGGGGGTAGAGACCAGTTCGGGAGGAATTGGTCCTACAATGAGCAGTTCTTC.

V and J are TRBV7-9 and TRBJ2-7, with 16 bases matching TRBD2. CDR1 is SEHNR, CDR2 FQNEAQ, per germline (reference sequence). The V segment lost 2 bases and the J segment 6 bases; nucleotides outside the gene matches: 4. This CDR3 contains 16 residues. CDR3 residues: CASSLSGLAGGREQYF. CDR3 nucleotides: TGTGCCAGCAGCTTATCGGGACTAGCGGGAGGGCGCGAGCAGTACTTC.